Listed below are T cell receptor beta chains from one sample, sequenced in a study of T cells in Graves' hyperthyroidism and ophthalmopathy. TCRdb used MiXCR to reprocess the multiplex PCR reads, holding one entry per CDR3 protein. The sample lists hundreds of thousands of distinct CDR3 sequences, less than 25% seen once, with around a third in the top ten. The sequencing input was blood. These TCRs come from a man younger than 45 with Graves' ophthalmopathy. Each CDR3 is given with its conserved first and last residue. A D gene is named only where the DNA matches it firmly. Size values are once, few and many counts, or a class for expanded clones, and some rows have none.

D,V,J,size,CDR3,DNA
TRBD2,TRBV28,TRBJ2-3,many,CASSPGTSGMDTQYF,TGTGCCAGCAGCCCCGGGACTAGCGGGATGGATACGCAGTATTTT
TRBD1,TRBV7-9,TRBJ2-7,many,CASSSTGEAYEQYF,TGTGCCAGCAGCTCGACAGGGGAAGCCTACGAGCAGTACTTC
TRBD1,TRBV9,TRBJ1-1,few,CASSVVDRGLATEAFF,TGTGCCAGCAGCGTAGTCGACAGGGGCCTTGCCACTGAAGCTTTCTTT
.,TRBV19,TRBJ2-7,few,CASRVTDGGYEQYF,TGTGCCAGTAGGGTAACGGACGGAGGATACGAGCAGTACTTC
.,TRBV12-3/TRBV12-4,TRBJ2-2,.,CASGGGELFF,TGTGCCAGCGGAGGCGGGGAGCTGTTTTTT
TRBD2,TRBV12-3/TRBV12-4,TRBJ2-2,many,CASSFRREGLFTGELFF,TGTGCCAGCAGTTTTCGGCGGGAGGGCTTATTTACCGGGGAGCTGTTTTTT
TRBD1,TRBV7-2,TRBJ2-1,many,CASSLDRGRRDEQFF,TGTGCCAGCAGCTTGGACAGGGGGCGCCGGGATGAGCAGTTCTTC
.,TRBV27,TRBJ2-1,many,CASSFRGAREQFF,TGTGCCAGCAGTTTTCGAGGGGCTAGGGAGCAGTTCTTC
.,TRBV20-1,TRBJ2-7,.,CSLQPSSYNEQYF,TGCAGTCTACAGCCGAGCTCCTACAATGAGCAGTACTTC
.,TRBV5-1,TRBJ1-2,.,CASSLAGGIGSYGYTF,TGCGCCAGCAGCTTGGCCGGGGGAATCGGCAGCTATGGCTACACCTTC
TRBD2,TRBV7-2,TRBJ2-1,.,CASSLEYGGLDIREQFF,TGTGCCAGCAGCTTAGAATATGGGGGACTAGACATTCGTGAGCAGTTCTTC
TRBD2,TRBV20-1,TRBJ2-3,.,CSARDRATSGSTDTQYF,TGCAGTGCTAGAGATCGTGCGACTAGCGGTAGCACAGATACGCAGTATTTT
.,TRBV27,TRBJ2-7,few,CASSFDPENYEQYF,TGTGCCAGCAGTTTCGACCCGGAGAATTACGAGCAGTACTTC
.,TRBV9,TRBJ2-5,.,CASADQTQYF,TGTGCCAGCGCTGATCAGACCCAGTACTTC
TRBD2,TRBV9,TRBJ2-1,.,CASSVAGGPGQWSEQFF,TGTGCCAGCAGCGTAGCGGGAGGGCCAGGCCAATGGAGCGAGCAGTTCTTC
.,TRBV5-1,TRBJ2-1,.,CASSARTGKDLAGSYNEQFF,TGTGCCAGCAGCGCCCGGACAGGGAAAGATCTAGCGGGATCCTACAATGAGCAGTTCTTC
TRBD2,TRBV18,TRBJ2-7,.,CASSPTGLAYEQYF,TGTGCCAGCTCACCAACAGGACTAGCATACGAGCAGTACTTC
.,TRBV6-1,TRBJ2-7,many,CASSEGTVYEQYF,TGTGCCAGCAGTGAGGGGACGGTCTACGAGCAGTACTTC
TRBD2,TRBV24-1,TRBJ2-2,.,CATFPLAANTGELFF,TGTGCCACATTCCCACTAGCGGCAAACACCGGGGAGCTGTTTTTT
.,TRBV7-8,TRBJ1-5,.,CASSLVRPRDVNQPQHF,TGTGCCAGCAGCTTAGTACGACCCCGGGACGTCAATCAGCCCCAGCATTTT
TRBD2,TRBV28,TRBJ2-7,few,CASKGGAGVSYEQYF,TGTGCCAGCAAGGGGGGAGCGGGAGTTTCGTACGAGCAGTACTTC
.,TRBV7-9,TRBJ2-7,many,CASSSLLGSYEQYF,TGTGCCAGCAGCTCTCTTCTAGGGTCCTACGAGCAGTACTTC
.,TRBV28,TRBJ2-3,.,CASSLGEGRTDTQYF,TGTGCCAGCAGTTTAGGTGAGGGGCGCACAGATACGCAGTATTTT
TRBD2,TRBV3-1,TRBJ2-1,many,CASSQVPPWAGGINEQFF,TGTGCCAGCAGCCAAGTTCCCCCGTGGGCGGGAGGGATCAATGAGCAGTTCTTC
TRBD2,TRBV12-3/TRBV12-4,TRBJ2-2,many,CASSLDSGIFPGELFF,TGTGCCAGCAGTTTAGATAGCGGGATATTCCCCGGGGAGCTGTTTTTT
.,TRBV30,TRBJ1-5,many,CAWSPMGNQPQHF,TGTGCCTGGAGTCCAATGGGCAATCAGCCCCAGCATTTT
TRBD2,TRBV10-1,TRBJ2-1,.,CASSGGLAGARKFF,TGCGCCAGCAGTGGGGGACTAGCGGGAGCTCGAAAGTTCTTC
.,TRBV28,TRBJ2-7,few,CASSSPTGCAAYEQYF,TGTGCCAGCAGTTCCCCCACAGGGTGTGCTGCCTACGAGCAGTACTTC
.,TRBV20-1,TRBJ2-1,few,CSAGSWGRIQNEQFF,TGCAGTGCTGGGAGTTGGGGGAGAATACAGAATGAGCAGTTCTTC
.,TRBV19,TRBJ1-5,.,CASRQITINQPQHF,TGTGCCAGTAGACAAATCACTATAAATCAGCCCCAGCATTTT
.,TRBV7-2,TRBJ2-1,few,CASLSGYEQFF,TGTGCCAGCCTGAGCGGCTATGAGCAGTTCTTC
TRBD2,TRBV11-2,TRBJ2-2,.,CASSPTYRTSGWFANTGELFF,TGTGCCAGCAGCCCAACGTATAGGACTAGCGGGTGGTTCGCGAACACCGGGGAGCTGTTTTTT
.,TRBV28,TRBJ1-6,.,CASSSSPLHF,TGTGCCAGCAGTTCTTCACCCCTCCACTTT
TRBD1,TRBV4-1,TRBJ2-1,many,CASSQLPGQGKNEQFF,TGCGCCAGCAGCCAACTTCCGGGACAGGGAAAGAATGAGCAGTTCTTC
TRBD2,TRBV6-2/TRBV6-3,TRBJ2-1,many,CASSFSQRGYHNEQFF,TGTGCCAGCAGCTTCTCTCAGCGGGGATATCACAATGAGCAGTTCTTC
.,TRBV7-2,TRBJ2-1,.,CASSLGGARVAHEQFF,TGTGCCAGCAGCTTAGGGGGAGCGAGAGTCGCCCATGAGCAGTTCTTC
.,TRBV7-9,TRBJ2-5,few,CASSQLAPQETQYF,TGTGCCAGCAGCCAACTAGCCCCACAAGAGACCCAGTACTTC
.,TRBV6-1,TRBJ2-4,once,CASSLVGGVQNIQYF,TGTGCCAGCAGTCTCGTGGGTGGGGTCCAAAACATTCAGTACTTC
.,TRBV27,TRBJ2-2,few,CASSLLQAHTGELFF,TGTGCCAGCAGTTTATTACAGGCCCACACCGGGGAGCTGTTTTTT
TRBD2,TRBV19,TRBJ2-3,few,CASSAGVGTDTQYF,TGTGCCAGTAGTGCGGGAGTAGGCACAGATACGCAGTATTTT
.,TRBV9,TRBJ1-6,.,CASSQGTPSSYNSPLHF,TGTGCCAGCAGCCAAGGGACACCTAGCTCCTATAATTCACCCCTCCACTTT
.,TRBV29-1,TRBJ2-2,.,CSVKTGPTNTGELFF,TGCAGCGTAAAGACAGGACCGACGAACACCGGGGAGCTGTTTTTT
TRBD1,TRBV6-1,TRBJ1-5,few,CASSWDRGGQPQHF,TGTGCCAGCAGTTGGGACAGGGGGGGGCAGCCCCAGCATTTT
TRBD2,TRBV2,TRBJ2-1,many,CASSEGTASGRFYNEQFF,TGTGCCAGCAGTGAAGGGACAGCCAGCGGGAGATTCTACAATGAGCAGTTCTTC
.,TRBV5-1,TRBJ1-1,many,CASTGEGAAAFF,TGCGCCAGCACCGGGGAAGGGGCGGCAGCTTTCTTT
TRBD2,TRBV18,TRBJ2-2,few,CASSSGLAGTNTGELFF,TGTGCCAGCTCGTCGGGACTAGCGGGGACGAACACCGGGGAGCTGTTTTTT
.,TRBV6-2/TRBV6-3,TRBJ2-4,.,CASSRLPRDTPKNIQYF,TGTGCCAGCAGCAGACTTCCTCGGGACACCCCCAAAAACATTCAGTACTTC
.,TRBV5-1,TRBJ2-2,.,CASSYGNTGELFF,TGCGCCAGCAGCTACGGGAACACCGGGGAGCTGTTTTTT
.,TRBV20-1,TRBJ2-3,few,CSARTLDTQYF,TGCAGTGCAAGGACGCTAGATACGCAGTATTTT
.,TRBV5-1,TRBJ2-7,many,CASSLVPGSPISYEQYF,TGCGCCAGCAGCTTGGTACCCGGGAGCCCAATCTCCTACGAGCAGTACTTC